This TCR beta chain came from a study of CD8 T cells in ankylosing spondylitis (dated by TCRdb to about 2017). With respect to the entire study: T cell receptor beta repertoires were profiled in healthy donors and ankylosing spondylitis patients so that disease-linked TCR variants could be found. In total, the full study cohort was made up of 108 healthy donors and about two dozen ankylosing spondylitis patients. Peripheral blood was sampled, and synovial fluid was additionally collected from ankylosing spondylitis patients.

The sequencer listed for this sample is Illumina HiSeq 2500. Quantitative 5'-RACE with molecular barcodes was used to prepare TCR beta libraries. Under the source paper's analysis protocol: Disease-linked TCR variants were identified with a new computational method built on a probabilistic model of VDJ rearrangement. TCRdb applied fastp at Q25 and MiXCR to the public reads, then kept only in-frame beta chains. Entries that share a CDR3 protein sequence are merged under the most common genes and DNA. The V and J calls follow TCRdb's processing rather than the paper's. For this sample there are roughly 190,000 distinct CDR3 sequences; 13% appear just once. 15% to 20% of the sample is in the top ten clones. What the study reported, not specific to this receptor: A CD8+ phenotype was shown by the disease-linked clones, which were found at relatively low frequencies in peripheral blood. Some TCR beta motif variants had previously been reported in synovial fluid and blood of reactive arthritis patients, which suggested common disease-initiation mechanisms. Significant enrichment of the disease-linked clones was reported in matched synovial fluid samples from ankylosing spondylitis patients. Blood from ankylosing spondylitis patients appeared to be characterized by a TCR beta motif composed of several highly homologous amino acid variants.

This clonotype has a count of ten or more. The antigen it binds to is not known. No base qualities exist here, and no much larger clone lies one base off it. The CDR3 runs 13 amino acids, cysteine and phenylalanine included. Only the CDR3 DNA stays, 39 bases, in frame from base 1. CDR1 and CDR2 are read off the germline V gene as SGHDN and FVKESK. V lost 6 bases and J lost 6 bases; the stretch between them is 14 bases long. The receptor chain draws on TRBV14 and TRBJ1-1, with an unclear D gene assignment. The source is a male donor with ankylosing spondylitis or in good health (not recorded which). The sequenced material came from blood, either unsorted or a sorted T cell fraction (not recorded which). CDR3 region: CASSIFPTAEAFF. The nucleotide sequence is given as TGTGCCAGCAGTATTTTCCCTACCGCTGAAGCTTTCTTT.